This TCR beta chain was retrieved from a study of shared clonotypes between healthy human individuals (dated by TCRdb to the early 2020s). Background on the whole study: The cohort comprised a couple of women and a few men aged 18 to 49 years. Between about 0.9 and 8.9 billion PBMCs per donor were obtained by leukapheresis. To estimate repertoire size and how much clonotypes are shared between individuals, the study performed deep sequencing of blood TCR repertoires from roughly five healthy adults. Per donor, three plates each were used for CD4 naive and CD4 memory, two for CD8 naive, and one for CD8 memory. To increase sequencing depth and limit assay-specific biases, different laboratories used diverse techniques to prepare libraries and sequence TCR repertoires. What the work shows at the level of the full study, not this receptor alone: Rarefaction of sorted-subset datasets indicated incomplete sequencing despite the large sequencing depth. Estimated clonotype richness was generally larger for naive than for memory subsets. Clonotypes shared by all four sorted-subset donors showed higher generation probabilities than non-shared clonotypes. Because the study included only a small number of donors, the genetic and exposure-history diversity represented was limited. Only blood was sampled, and tissue TCR repertoires likely differ from those in blood. Pairwise subsampling indicated that sequencing depth was expected to affect the degree of clonotype sharing among donors. Sharing across a handful of donors was observed for about 5% of naive CD4, over 3% of naive CD8, about 2.3% of memory CD4, and roughly 0.4% of memory CD8 clonotypes.

The CDR3 starts with the cysteine, ends with the phenylalanine, and has 14 residues. Here the CDR3 DNA is all that survives: 42 bases in frame from base 1. Relative to germline, V is missing 0 bases and J is missing 6 bases, with 1 base of the junction outside any gene match. CDR1 SGHTA and CDR2 FQGTGA were looked up in the germline V gene. This clone is a singleton in its sample. There is no known antigen for this receptor. Base qualities are not provided; no much larger clone lies one nucleotide away. Donors were healthy HIV-negative adults with no recently reported acute infections or vaccinations. Every donor was a Caucasian adult residing in Nashville, Tennessee, USA. Magnetic negative selection was used to enrich CD4+ T cells, after which naive cells were positively selected on CD45RA and the negative fraction became the memory subset. Blood was obtained by leukapheresis, after which PBMCs were separated by Ficoll-Histopaque density gradient centrifugation and cryopreserved in liquid nitrogen vapor phase. Analytical flow cytometry was used to check the purity and quantity of each magnetically sorted T cell population. Genomic DNA was isolated from each sorted fraction and quantified by UV absorbance on a Nanodrop 2000c.

Using the deep immunoSEQ assay, multiplex PCR amplified TCR CDR3 regions from genomic DNA. Genomic DNA extracted from each cell subset was distributed evenly over all wells of several immunoSEQ 96-well plates, and each plate served as one replicate. Each replicate PCR for sorted subsets received about 220 ng genomic DNA, equal to some 32,000 T cell genomes. Purified libraries were quantified with a Qubit 3.0 fluorometer, sized on a Bioanalyzer 2100, and re-quantified with the KAPA Library Quantification kit. A separate single-read 150-cycle Illumina NextSeq 550 flow cell was used to sequence each immunoSEQ 96-well plate. Per the original workflow: The immunoSEQ output contained only junctional sequences without quality scores, so filtering could not match that applied to full-length reads. Sequences were annotated with PyIR, a Python wrapper for IgBLAST v1.9, using IMGT germline references to assign V/J genes and CDR3. Reads were filtered out if the reads had weak V/J assignments (E-value above 1e-6), no CDR3, stop codons, out-of-frame junctions, or ambiguous translated residues. A V3J clonotype was defined by an identical inferred V gene, J gene, and CDR3 amino acid sequence. To compute the percentage overlap between repertoires, the number of shared unique clonotypes was divided by the size of the smaller repertoire. Repertoire richness was assessed with RTK rarefaction, the Chao1 estimator, and Recon v2.1 estimates of unobserved clonotypes. OLGA was used to compute generation probabilities for all TCRbeta clonotypes that the gDNA method yielded from four donors. TCRdb retrieved this table from immuneACCESS and kept in-frame rearrangements only. Not all clones are present; in checked studies, unresolved V genes account for under half, and no reason is known for the remainder. V and J calls and clone size are copied from that table; D and trimming were computed from the DNA. The sample includes fewer than 2.5 million clones, with 93% observed a single time. About 0.34% of the sample comes from the top ten.

Recombination linked TRBV7-3 to TRBJ2-1, with 8 bases aligning to TRBD2. The source is a man aged 18 to 29 in good health. Some clones in this sample may be carry-over from other donors' samples. Sequencing was performed on naive CD4+ T cells from PBMCs. The sample's cell subset or site label is to be understood as: CD45RA+ positively selected. CDR3 reads: CASSLTGTSNEQFF. The DNA sequence is TGTGCCAGCAGCTTAACCGGGACTAGCAATGAGCAGTTCTTC. The full variable domain, completed from the reference TRBV7-3 and TRBJ2-1 proteins outside the CDR3, reads GAGVSQTPSNKVTEKGKYVELRCDPISGHTALYWYRQSLGQGPEFLIYFQGTGAADDSGLPNDRFFAVRPEGSVSTLKIQRTERGDSAVYLCASSLTGTSNEQFFGPGTRLTVL.